This TCR beta chain stems from a study of T cells after yellow fever vaccination. The wider study: When fractions had low cell numbers, they were prepared with SMART-Seq v4 Ultra Low Input. Notes on the study in general: FACS-sorted repertoires could contain abundant clonotypes contaminating from the bulk population. A weaker secondary response peaked on day 5, the primary on day 15.

A single record per CDR3 protein comes from TCRdb applying MiXCR to the 5' RACE reads. This sample has 100,000 to 150,000 distinct CDR3 sequences, with about 8.2% found just once. With regard to this clonotype: The antigen is not known.

The germline V gene encodes CDR1 SGHVS and CDR2 FQNEAQ. This CDR3 is 15 amino acids long. V trimming: 5 bases; J trimming: 8 bases; junction bases outside the gene matches: 10. The sequence derives from a man younger than 35 who received the YFV17D yellow fever vaccine. The J gene is TRBJ2-1, the V gene TRBV7-8; 9 bases line up with TRBD2. This sample comprised CD8+ T cells sorted from PBMCs, obtained on the day of the yellow fever booster vaccination. The CDR3 sequence: CASSKERGDGDEQFF. DNA of the CDR3: TGTGCCAGCAGCAAGGAGCGGGGGGATGGGGATGAGCAGTTCTTC.